This T cell receptor beta chain was observed in a study of TIL therapy for anti-PD-1-resistant metastatic lung cancer. The sample's time point: pre-treatment sample, taken before nivolumab and TIL therapy. The libraries were made with immunoSEQ v3. Produced via immunoSEQ multiplex PCR; TCRdb's table is partial and in-frame only. The sample lists about 60,000 clones, around 68% occurring once. Material: blood, obtained at baseline. The source is a person between 25 and 80 years old with non-small cell lung cancer.

CDR3 sequence reads: CASSSKGDTEAFF. CDR3 nucleotide sequence: TGTGCCAGCTCTTCAAAGGGGGACACTGAAGCTTTCTTT. This rearrangement joins TRBV18 to TRBJ1-1; the D gene is possibly TRBD1 (6 bases). Germline CDR1 and CDR2: KGHSH and LQKENI. CDR3 size: 13 residues. The germline V and J ends were trimmed by 6 bases and 3 bases, with 11 bases remaining between them.